This TCR beta chain was observed in a study of T-cell memory formation after mild COVID-19. This clonotype has only a few counts. Trimming took off 6 bases at V and 5 bases at J, with 9 bases between the two ends. CDR3 length equals 11 residues. Germline CDR1 DFQATT, CDR2 SNEGSKA (reference sequence). TCRdb redid the calling of the 5' RACE reads with MiXCR, one entry per CDR3 protein. The sample lists 250,000 to 350,000 distinct CDR3 sequences, about 13% occurring once. The origin of this receptor is a man between 18 and 29 years old who had mild COVID-19 (a few samples of this study predate the infection). Cell type and time point are not known. The chain links TRBV20-1 to TRBJ2-3; the D gene is possibly TRBD2 (5 bases). Source material: PBMCs or a T cell subset sorted from them (not recorded which). For the CDR3, the DNA is TGCAGTGCCGAACTAGAAGATACGCAGTATTTT. Its protein is CSAELEDTQYF.